One and the same sample provided the 14 T cell receptor beta chains below, sequenced in a study of blood T cells in healthy people across ages. Using a J-beta primer mix together with a sample-barcoded 5' primer, a second PCR was run for about 7 to 12 cycles. In TCRdb, the 5' RACE reads were re-called with MiXCR into one record per CDR3 protein. The profile shows fewer than 1,000,000 distinct CDR3 sequences, about 42% of them singletons. Sequencing was done on a sample of blood. These receptors all stem from a man between 60 and 75 years old in good health.

This rearrangement joins TRBV5-1 to TRBJ2-2, with 9 bases aligning to TRBD1. CDR3 size: 15 residues. Germline CDR1 is SGHRS and CDR2 is YFSETQ. J gave up 5 bases and V 4 bases, and 6 bases lay outside the gene matches. The CDR3 spells CASSVDRGWTGELFF. The CDR3 DNA reads as TGCGCCAGCAGCGTGGACAGGGGTTGGACCGGGGAGCTGTTTTTT.

This clonotype was detected a few times. The V gene is TRBV29-1, the J gene TRBJ1-2; 8 nucleotides line up with TRBD1. The CDR3 spans 14 residues. The trim removed 2 bases at V and 11 bases at J, leaving 13 bases unmatched. Germline CDR1 is SQVTM and CDR2 is ANQGSEA. CDR3 DNA sequence: TGCAGCGTTGAAAGGCCCGGACAGGGAAGGGAGTACACCTTC. Translating it yields CSVERPGQGREYTF.

The chain joins TRBV9 to TRBJ2-1; the match to TRBD2 covers 7 bases. V shed 0 bases and J 2 bases; nucleotides not matched to a gene: 5. CDR1 is SGDLS and CDR2 is YYNGEE in the germline V gene. The CDR3 totals 16 residues. The CDR3 sequence is CASSVVGRGTYNEQFF. The CDR3, as DNA: TGTGCCAGCAGCGTAGTCGGGCGGGGGACCTACAATGAGCAGTTCTTC.

The chain couples TRBV15 to TRBJ1-1; D call uncertain. The CDR3 is 16 amino acids. CDR1 is LNHNV, CDR2 YYDKDF, per germline (reference sequence). V gave up 0 bases and J gave up 3 bases, with 14 bases separating them. Here the CDR3 reads CATSRDFIPTDTEAFF. The CDR3 DNA follows: TGTGCCACCAGCAGAGACTTCATACCCACCGACACTGAAGCTTTCTTT. Full variable domain (rest looked up from reference TRBV15 and TRBJ1-1): DAMVIQNPRYQVTQFGKPVTLSCSQTLNHNVMYWYQQKSSQAPKLLFHYYDKDFNNEADTPDNFQSRRPNTSFCFLDIRSPGLGDTAMYLCATSRDFIPTDTEAFFGQGTRLTVV.

This clonotype has only one observation. This sequence joins TRBV20-1 and TRBJ2-5; weak D call: TRBD1 (6 bases). Trimming took 6 bases from V and 2 from J, leaving 13 bases between them. CDR1 is DFQATT and CDR2 is SNEGSKA in the germline V gene (reference sequence). This CDR3 comprises 13 residues. Here the CDR3 DNA reads TGCAGTGCGGCCGGACAGACACAAGAGACCCAGTACTTC. Protein sequence: CSAAGQTQETQYF.

The chain joins TRBV7-2 to TRBJ1-2; possibly TRBD1 for D (5 bases). This CDR3 is 16 amino acids long. Germline V gives CDR1 SGHTA, CDR2 FQGNSA. With 2 bases removed from V and 8 bases from J, the gap between germline ends came to 21 bases. The CDR3 loop reads CASSLTVGTPLGGYTF. Here the CDR3 DNA reads TGTGCCAGCAGCTTAACCGTGGGGACTCCACTGGGGGGCTACACCTTC.

The V call is TRBV4-3, the J call TRBJ2-7; D is possibly TRBD1 (7 bases). V lost 4 bases and J lost 6, with 16 bases in between. In germline, CDR1 is LGHNA, CDR2 YSLEER. The CDR3 contains 14 residues. This chain's CDR3 is CASSPTRGAGEQYF. DNA of the CDR3: TGCGCCAGCAGCCCCACCAGGGGGGCGGGCGAGCAGTACTTC.

The chain has TRBV7-2 and TRBJ2-2; D may be TRBD2 (6 bases). The CDR3 loop spans 17 amino acids. Germline CDR1 reads SGHTA; CDR2 reads FQGNSA. Trimming left V 1 base short and J 4 bases short, with 16 bases between. The CDR3 region has the DNA TGTGCCAGCAGCTTAGAGGGGCTTGGGGGAGGCACCGGGGAGCTGTTTTTT. This codes for CASSLEGLGGGTGELFF.

The table lists this clonotype with a count of one. The rearrangement uses TRBV7-6 and TRBJ1-6; the D gene is possibly TRBD1 (5 bases). The CDR3 spans 16 residues. Germline V gene data show CDR1 as SGHVS and CDR2 as FNYEAQ. V dropped 5 bases and J dropped 5 bases, with 16 bases sitting between them. CDR3 sequence: CASSPYNAGNNSPLHF. As DNA, the CDR3 is TGTGCCAGCAGCCCATATAACGCAGGGAATAATTCACCCCTCCACTTT.

The table lists this clonotype with many counts. The J gene is TRBJ2-5, the V gene TRBV29-1; 10 bases line up with TRBD2. Germline CDR1 SQVTM, CDR2 ANQGSEA. This CDR3 has 16 amino acids. The V segment lost 7 bases and the J segment 0 bases; nucleotides outside the gene matches: 11. As DNA, the CDR3 is TGCAGCGGGCAAGAGACTAGCGGGCTTTACCAAGAGACCCAGTACTTC. Amino acids: CSGQETSGLYQETQYF. The full variable domain, completed using reference TRBV29-1 and TRBJ2-5, is SAVISQKPSRDICQRGTSLTIQCQVDSQVTMMFWYRQQPGQSLTLIATANQGSEATYESGFVIDKFPISRPNLTFSTLTVSNMSPEDSSIYLCSGQETSGLYQETQYFGPGTRLLVL.

J is TRBJ2-7 and V is TRBV24-1; 8 positions match TRBD1. The CDR3 has 15 residues. CDR1 and CDR2 (germline): KGHDR, SFDVKD. With 4 bases clipped from V and 3 bases from J, the junction kept 7 bases outside the gene matches. The CDR3 DNA reads as TGTGCCACCAGTGACCCCGGACAGGGAAACTACGAGCAGTACTTC. The encoded protein is CATSDPGQGNYEQYF.

The chain couples TRBV14 to TRBJ2-7; 11 bases match TRBD1. The CDR3 covers 15 residues. Germline V gene sequence: CDR1 SGHDN, CDR2 FVKESK. J was trimmed by 3 bases and V by 3 bases; bases with no gene match: 4. In nucleotides, the CDR3 is TGTGCCAGCAGCCACGCCGGGACAGGGGGCTACGAGCAGTACTTC. Translated, it gives CASSHAGTGGYEQYF.

V gene TRBV7-2 combines with J gene TRBJ1-4; D is ambiguous. This CDR3 region has 16 residues. Germline CDR1 and CDR2: SGHTA and FQGNSA. Trimming took 3 bases from V and 7 from J, leaving 18 bases between them. The CDR3 reads CASSLEGYPTAEKLFF. DNA of the CDR3: TGTGCCAGCAGCTTGGAGGGTTACCCGACCGCTGAAAAACTGTTTTTT.

The chain couples TRBV5-1 to TRBJ2-1; D is unclear. V was cut by 0 bases and J by 3 bases, with 7 bases left in between. This CDR3 is 14 amino acids long. Germline lookup yields CDR1 SGHRS and CDR2 YFSETQ. Here the CDR3 reads CASSLEQLYNEQFF. The CDR3 DNA is TGCGCCAGCAGCTTGGAGCAGCTCTACAATGAGCAGTTCTTC.